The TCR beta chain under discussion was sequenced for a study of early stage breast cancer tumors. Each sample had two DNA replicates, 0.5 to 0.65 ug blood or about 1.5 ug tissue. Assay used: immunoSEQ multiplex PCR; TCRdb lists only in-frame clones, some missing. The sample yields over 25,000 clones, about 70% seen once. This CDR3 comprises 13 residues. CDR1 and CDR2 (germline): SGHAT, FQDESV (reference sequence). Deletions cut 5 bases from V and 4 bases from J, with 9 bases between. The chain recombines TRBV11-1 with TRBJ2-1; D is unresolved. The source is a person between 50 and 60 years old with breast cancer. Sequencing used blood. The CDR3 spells CASSSRSYNEQFF. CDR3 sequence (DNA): TGTGCCAGCAGCAGCCGGAGTTACAATGAGCAGTTCTTC.